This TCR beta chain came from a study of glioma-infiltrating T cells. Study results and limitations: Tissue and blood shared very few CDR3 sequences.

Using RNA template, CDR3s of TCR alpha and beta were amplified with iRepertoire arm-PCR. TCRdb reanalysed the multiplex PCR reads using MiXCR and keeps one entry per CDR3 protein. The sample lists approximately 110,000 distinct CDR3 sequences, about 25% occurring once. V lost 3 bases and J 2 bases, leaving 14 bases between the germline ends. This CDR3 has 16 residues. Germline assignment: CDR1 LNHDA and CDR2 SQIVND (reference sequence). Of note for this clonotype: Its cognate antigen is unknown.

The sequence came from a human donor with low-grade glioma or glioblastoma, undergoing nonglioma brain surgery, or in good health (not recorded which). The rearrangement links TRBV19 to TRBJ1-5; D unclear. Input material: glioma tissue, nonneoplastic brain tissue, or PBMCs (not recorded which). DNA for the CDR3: TGTGCCAGTAGTATCAAGGGAGGGTATGGCAATCAGCCCCAGCATTTT. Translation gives CASSIKGGYGNQPQHF.